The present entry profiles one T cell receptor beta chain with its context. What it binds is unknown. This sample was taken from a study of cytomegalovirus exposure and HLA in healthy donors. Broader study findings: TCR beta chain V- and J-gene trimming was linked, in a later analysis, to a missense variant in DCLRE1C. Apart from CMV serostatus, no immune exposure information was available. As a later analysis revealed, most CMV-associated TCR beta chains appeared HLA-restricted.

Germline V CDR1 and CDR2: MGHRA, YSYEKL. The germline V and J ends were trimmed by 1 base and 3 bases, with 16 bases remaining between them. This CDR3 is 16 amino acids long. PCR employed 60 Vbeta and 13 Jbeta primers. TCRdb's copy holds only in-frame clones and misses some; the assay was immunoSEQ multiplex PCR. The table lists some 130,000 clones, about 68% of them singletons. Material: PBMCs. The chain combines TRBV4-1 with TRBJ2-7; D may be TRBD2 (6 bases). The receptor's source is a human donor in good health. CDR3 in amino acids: CASSQGGAGIRYEQYF. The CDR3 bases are TGCGCCAGCAGCCAAGGGGGTGCGGGAATCCGCTACGAGCAGTACTTC.